Described below is a single TCR beta chain sequence and its context. V lost 5 bases and J lost 3, with 11 bases in between. Per germline, CDR1 MNHEY and CDR2 SMNVEV (reference sequence). The CDR3 is 13 residues long. In the authors' methods: Reference gene primer amplification in the assay estimated nucleated cell counts. TCRdb's copy holds only in-frame clones and misses some; the assay was immunoSEQ multiplex PCR. V, J and clone size derive from that table, while D and trimming were established from the DNA sequence. The sample includes 400,000 or so clones, 89% of them seen just once. Seattle patients were enrolled while actively infected and followed longitudinally. This sample was taken from a study of blood T cell repertoires in COVID-19. About the study: The United States, Italy and Spain were the sources of the acute and convalescent COVID-19 samples. T cells, B-cell-depleted T cells, or PBMCs supplied cDNA or gDNA.

The genes are TRBV27 and TRBJ2-7; D is perhaps TRBD1 (6 bases). Sequenced sample: peripheral blood. This TCR was sampled from a woman aged 40 to 55 with COVID-19, enrolled during active disease. The CDR3 nucleotides read TGTGCCAGCAGTATACAGGGCGGCTACGAGCAGTACTTC. Protein sequence: CASSIQGGYEQYF.